This entry lists 13 T cell receptor beta chains sequenced from one sample in a study of CD8 T cells in Susac syndrome. An amount of RNA that ranged from about 0.45 to 1 ug was reverse transcribed with random hexamers. TCRdb re-derived calls from the immunoSEQ multiplex PCR reads in MiXCR, one entry per CDR3 protein. In the table there are around 130,000 distinct CDR3 sequences, over 75% of which are singletons. The sample taken for sequencing was CD8+ T cells from PBMCs. The receptors originated from a human donor with multiple sclerosis.

The chain uses TRBV13 and TRBJ1-6, with D possibly being TRBD1 (6 bases). The CDR3 contains 14 residues. The ends were cut back, 5 bases at V and 8 bases at J, with 13 bases in the middle. Germline values: CDR1 PRHDT, CDR2 FYEKMQ (reference sequence). The CDR3: CASSKGRGHSPLHF. The CDR3 coding sequence is TGTGCCAGCAGCAAAGGCAGGGGCCATTCACCCCTCCACTTT.

This sequence joins TRBV7-8 and TRBJ2-4, with a weak D call TRBD2 (6 bases). CDR1 is SGHVS, CDR2 FQNEAQ, per germline. This CDR3 comprises 15 residues. With 1 base removed from V and 5 bases from J, the gap between germline ends came to 12 bases. The CDR3 reads CASSLGGAGENIQYF. CDR3 DNA: TGTGCCAGCAGCTTAGGCGGGGCAGGAGAAAACATTCAGTACTTC.

The V gene is TRBV19, the J gene TRBJ1-5, with D perhaps matching TRBD1 (5 bases). Trimming stripped 5 bases from V and 7 bases from J, with 12 bases between. CDR3 length: 13 amino acids. Germline CDR1 and CDR2: LNHDA and SQIVND (reference sequence). The CDR3 sequence is CASSPGFEQPQHF. In DNA form, the CDR3 reads TGTGCCAGTAGTCCAGGGTTCGAGCAGCCCCAGCATTTT.

This clonotype has more than one count but fewer than ten. CDR3 coding DNA: TGTGCCAGCAGTCTCGGGACAGGTGGTACAGATACGCAGTATTTT. Translated, it gives CASSLGTGGTDTQYF. The genes are TRBV11-3 and TRBJ2-3; 8 nucleotides match TRBD1. Unmatched junction bases numbered 8, after V lost 6 bases and J lost 3 bases. This CDR3 region has 15 residues. Germline lookup yields CDR1 SGHNT and CDR2 YENEEA. The entire variable domain, with the rest obtained from reference TRBV11-3 and TRBJ2-3, is as follows: EAGVVQSPRYKIIEKKQPVAFWCNPISGHNTLYWYLQNLGQGPELLIRYENEEAVDDSQLPKDRFSAERLKGVDSTLKIQPAELGDSAVYLCASSLGTGGTDTQYFGPGTRLTVL.

The chain couples TRBV25-1 to TRBJ2-4; D remains unclear. There are 11 residues in the CDR3. Trimming removed 8 bases from V and 8 bases from J, with 10 bases in between. Looked up from germline, CDR1 is MGHDK and CDR2 is SYGVNS. In DNA form, the CDR3 reads TGTGCCAGCTTAGAAAGGGACATTCAGTACTTC. Its translation is CASLERDIQYF.

This clonotype was detected once. The V gene is TRBV15, the J gene TRBJ2-3, with TRBD1 matching 12 bases. Germline trimming cut 4 bases from V and 4 bases from J; bases unmatched to any gene: 3. In germline, CDR1 is LNHNV, CDR2 YYDKDF (reference sequence). There are 15 residues in the CDR3. CDR3 coding DNA: TGTGCCACCAGCACCGGGACAGGGGGCCCAGATACGCAGTATTTT. Its protein is CATSTGTGGPDTQYF.

This clonotype was seen just once. The gene calls are TRBV28 and TRBJ2-1; 7 positions match TRBD1. Germline assignment: CDR1 MDHEN and CDR2 SYDVKM. The CDR3 runs 16 residues. The V gene end was trimmed by 2 bases and the J gene end by 6 bases; junction bases not matched to a gene: 10. CDR3 in amino acids: CASSLRGQGPLNEQFF. The DNA for the CDR3 is TGTGCCAGCAGTTTAAGGGGGCAGGGACCTCTCAATGAGCAGTTCTTC. Together with reference TRBV28 and TRBJ2-1, the CDR3 gives the full variable domain: DVKVTQSSRYLVKRTGEKVFLECVQDMDHENMFWYRQDPGLGLRLIYFSYDVKMKEKGDIPEGYSVSREKKERFSLILESASTNQTSMYLCASSLRGQGPLNEQFFGPGTRLTVL.

The chain has TRBV5-8 and TRBJ1-2; D is perhaps TRBD1 (5 bases). V was shortened by 4 bases and J by 8 bases, with 18 bases between the two germline ends. Germline V gene lookup returns CDR1 SGHTS and CDR2 YDEGEE. This CDR3 spans 14 amino acids. CDR3 nucleotide sequence: TGTGCCAGCAGCGATAAAAGCAGGGCACGCGGCTACACCTTC. It specifies CASSDKSRARGYTF. Full variable domain (rest looked up from reference TRBV5-8 and TRBJ1-2): EAGVTQSPTHLIKTRGQQATLRCSPISGHTSVYWYQQALGLGLQFLLWYDEGEERNRGNFPPRFSGRQFPNYSSELNVNALELEDSALYLCASSDKSRARGYTFGSGTRLTVV.

This clonotype has only a few counts. This chain uses TRBV4-3 with TRBJ1-2; no reliable D call. The V and J ends lost 0 bases and 1 base respectively, with 9 bases between them. Germline-derived CDR1 and CDR2 are LGHNA and YSLEER. This CDR3 region has 15 residues. The CDR3 sequence is CASSQDSGSNYGYTF. For the CDR3, the DNA is TGCGCCAGCAGCCAAGACAGTGGCAGTAACTATGGCTACACCTTC.

This clonotype was recorded once. The V gene is TRBV6-1, the J gene TRBJ1-1, with a possible D match to TRBD1 (6 bases). V was clipped by 6 bases and J by 0 bases, with 20 bases between them. The CDR3 runs 17 residues. Germline V gene data show CDR1 as MNHNS and CDR2 as SASEGT. CDR3 DNA: TGTGCCAGCAGCCCTCTCGGGGGGGCAGGATTGAACACTGAAGCTTTCTTT. This codes for CASSPLGGAGLNTEAFF.

For this clonotype: One end of the junction is discordant with germline, which a read error may explain. This chain joins TRBV30 and TRBJ2-2; D might be TRBD1 or TRBD2, each matching 5 bases. This CDR3 is 12 amino acids long. CDR1 GTSNPN and CDR2 SVGIG come from the germline V gene (reference sequence). CDR3 coding DNA: TGTGCCTCACCCGGGGCCACCGGGGAGCGGTTTTTT. Amino acid sequence: CASPGATGERFF. The full variable domain, with the rest looked up from reference TRBV30 and TRBJ2-2, is SQTIHQWPATLVQPVGSPLSLECTVEGTSNPNLYWYRQAAGRGLQLLFYSVGIGQISSEVPQNLSASRPQDRQFILSSKKLLLSDSGFYLCASPGATGERFFGEGSRLTVL.

The V call is TRBV12-3 or TRBV12-4, the J call TRBJ1-5; D is unclear. Trimming removed 7 bases at V and 5 bases at J, with 18 bases between. The CDR3 is made up of 15 amino acids. The CDR3: CASIWSGSTDQPQHF. The CDR3 region has the DNA TGTGCCAGCATCTGGAGTGGGTCCACCGATCAGCCCCAGCATTTT.

The rearrangement uses TRBV7-9 and TRBJ2-5; D call uncertain. The CDR3 sequence is 14 residues long. Germline V gene data show CDR1 as SEHNR and CDR2 as FQNEAQ (reference sequence). The V end was cut by 3 bases, the J end by 3 bases, with 11 bases between. DNA for the CDR3: TGTGCCAGCAGCTTGGAACTTCACAAAGAGACCCAGTACTTC. Residues: CASSLELHKETQYF.